This T cell receptor (beta chain) was obtained from a study of Graves' ophthalmopathy and Graves' hyperthyroidism. Across the study: Ahead of any treatment, peripheral blood was obtained at the initial diagnosis. Notes on the study in general: The model forecast ophthalmopathy progression, reaching roughly 70% sensitivity and approximately 79% specificity. Blood was where most expanded thyroid clonotypes above 0.001 frequency also turned up.

As the template, RNA transcripts were used to amplify TCR beta CDR3 regions. The library came from an HTBI-primed first-round RT-PCR and a second-round multiplex PCR. Using its own MiXCR run on the multiplex PCR reads, TCRdb lists one record per CDR3 protein. The sample holds 200,000 to 300,000 distinct CDR3 sequences, around 42% seen once. The CDR3 sequence is 14 residues long. V lost 3 bases to trimming and J lost 5 bases; unmatched junction nucleotides: 5. CDR1 is LNHDA, CDR2 SQIVND, per germline (reference sequence). Fresh peripheral blood (approximately 10 ml) yielded the PBMCs. Worth noting for this clonotype: What it binds is not known.

V is TRBV19 and J is TRBJ2-7; 9 bases are a match to TRBD1. The specimen was peripheral blood. The origin of this receptor is an adult man with Graves' ophthalmopathy. The chain's CDR3 is CASSMGQGIHEQYF. In nucleotides, the CDR3 is TGTGCCAGTAGTATGGGACAGGGTATCCACGAGCAGTACTTC. The whole variable domain, filled in from reference TRBV19 and TRBJ2-7, reads DGGITQSPKYLFRKEGQNVTLSCEQNLNHDAMYWYRQDPGQGLRLIYYSQIVNDFQKGDIAEGYSVSREKKESFPLTVTSAQKNPTAFYLCASSMGQGIHEQYFGPGTRLTVT.